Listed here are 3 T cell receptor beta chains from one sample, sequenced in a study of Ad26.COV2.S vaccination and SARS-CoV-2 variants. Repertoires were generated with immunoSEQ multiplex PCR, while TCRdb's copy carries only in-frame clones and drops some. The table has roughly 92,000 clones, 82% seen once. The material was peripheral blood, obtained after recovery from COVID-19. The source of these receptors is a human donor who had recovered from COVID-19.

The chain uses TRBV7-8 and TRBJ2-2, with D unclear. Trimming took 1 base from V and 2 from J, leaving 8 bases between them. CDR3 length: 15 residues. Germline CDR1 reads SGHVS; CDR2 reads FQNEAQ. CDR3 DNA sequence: TGTGCCAGCAGCTTAGTAGAACAAAACACCGGGGAGCTGTTTTTT. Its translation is CASSLVEQNTGELFF.

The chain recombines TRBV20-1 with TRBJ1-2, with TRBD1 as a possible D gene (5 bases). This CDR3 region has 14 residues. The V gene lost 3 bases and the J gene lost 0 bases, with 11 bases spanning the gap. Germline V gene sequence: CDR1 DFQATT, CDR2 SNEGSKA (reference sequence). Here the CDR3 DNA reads TGCAGTGCTAGTCTACGGGGCTCTAACTATGGCTACACCTTC. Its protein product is CSASLRGSNYGYTF.

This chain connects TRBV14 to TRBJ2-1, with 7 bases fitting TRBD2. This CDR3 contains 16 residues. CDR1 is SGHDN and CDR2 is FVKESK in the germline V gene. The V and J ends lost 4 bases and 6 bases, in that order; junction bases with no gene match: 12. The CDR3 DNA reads TGTGCCAGCAGCCTTCTGGGGAGGGAGAAGTCCAATGAGCAGTTCTTC. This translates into CASSLLGREKSNEQFF. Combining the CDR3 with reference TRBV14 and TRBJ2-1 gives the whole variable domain EAGVTQFPSHSVIEKGQTVTLRCDPISGHDNLYWYRRVMGKEIKFLLHFVKESKQDESGMPNNRFLAERTGGTYSTLKVQPAELEDSGVYFCASSLLGREKSNEQFFGPGTRLTVL.